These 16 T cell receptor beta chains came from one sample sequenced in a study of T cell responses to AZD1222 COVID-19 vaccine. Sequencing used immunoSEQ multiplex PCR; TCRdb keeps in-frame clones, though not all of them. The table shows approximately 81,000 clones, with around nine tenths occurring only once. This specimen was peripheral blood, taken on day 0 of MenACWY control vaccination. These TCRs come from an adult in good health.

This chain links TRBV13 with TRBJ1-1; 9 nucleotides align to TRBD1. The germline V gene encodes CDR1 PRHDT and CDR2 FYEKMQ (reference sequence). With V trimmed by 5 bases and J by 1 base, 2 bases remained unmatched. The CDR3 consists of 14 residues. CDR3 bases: TGTGCCAGCAGCACGGGACAGGGGAACACTGAAGCTTTCTTT. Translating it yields CASSTGQGNTEAFF. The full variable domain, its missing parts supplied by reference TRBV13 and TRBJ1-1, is AAGVIQSPRHLIKEKRETATLKCYPIPRHDTVYWYQQGPGQDPQFLISFYEKMQSDKGSIPDRFSAQQFSDYHSELNMSSLELGDSALYFCASSTGQGNTEAFFGQGTRLTVV.

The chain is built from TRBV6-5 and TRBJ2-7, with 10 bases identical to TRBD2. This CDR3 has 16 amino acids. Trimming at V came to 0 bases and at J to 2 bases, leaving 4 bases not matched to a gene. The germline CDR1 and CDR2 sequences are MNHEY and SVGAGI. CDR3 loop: CASSYSTLAGAYEQYF. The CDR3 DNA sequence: TGTGCCAGCAGTTACTCGACTCTAGCGGGAGCCTACGAGCAGTACTTC.

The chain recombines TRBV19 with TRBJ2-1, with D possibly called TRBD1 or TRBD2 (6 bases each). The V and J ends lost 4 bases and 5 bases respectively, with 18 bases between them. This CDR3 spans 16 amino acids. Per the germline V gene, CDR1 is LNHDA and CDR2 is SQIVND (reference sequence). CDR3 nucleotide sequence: TGTGCCAGTAGTAGGAGGGGGGCCCGGGCGCACAATGAGCAGTTCTTC. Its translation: CASSRRGARAHNEQFF.

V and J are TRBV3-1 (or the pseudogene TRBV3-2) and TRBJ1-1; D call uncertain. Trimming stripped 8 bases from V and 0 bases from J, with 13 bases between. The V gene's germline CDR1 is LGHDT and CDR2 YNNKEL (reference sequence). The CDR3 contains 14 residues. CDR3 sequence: CASSHTQMNTEAFF. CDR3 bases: TGTGCCAGCTCCCACACACAGATGAACACTGAAGCTTTCTTT.

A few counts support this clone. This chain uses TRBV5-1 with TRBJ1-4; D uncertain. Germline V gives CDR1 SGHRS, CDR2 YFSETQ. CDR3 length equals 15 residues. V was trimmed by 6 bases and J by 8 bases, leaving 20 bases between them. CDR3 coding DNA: TGCGCCAGCAAAGACTCGGGAGGGTCTGGGGAAAAACTGTTTTTT. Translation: CASKDSGGSGEKLFF.

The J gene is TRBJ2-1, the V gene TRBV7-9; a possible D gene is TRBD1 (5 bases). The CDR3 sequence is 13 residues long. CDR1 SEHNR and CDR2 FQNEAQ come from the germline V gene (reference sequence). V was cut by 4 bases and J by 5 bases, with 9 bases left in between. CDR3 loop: CASSSPRDNEQFF. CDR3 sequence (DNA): TGTGCCAGCAGCTCACCCAGGGACAATGAGCAGTTCTTC.

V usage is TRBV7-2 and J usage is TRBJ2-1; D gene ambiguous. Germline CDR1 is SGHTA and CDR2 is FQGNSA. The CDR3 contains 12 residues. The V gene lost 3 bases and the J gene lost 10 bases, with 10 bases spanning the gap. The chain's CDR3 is CASSFYAAEQFF. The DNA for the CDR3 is TGTGCCAGCAGCTTCTATGCGGCAGAGCAGTTCTTC.

The CDR3 DNA follows: TGTGCCTGGTCTGTCCTAGCGGGGGACACCGGGGAGCTGTTTTTT. Its translation: CAWSVLAGDTGELFF. This chain uses TRBV30 with TRBJ2-2; 10 bases match TRBD2. V was clipped by 5 bases and J by 3 bases; unmatched bases: 6. CDR3 length equals 15 residues. The germline gives CDR1 GTSNPN, CDR2 SVGIG (reference sequence).

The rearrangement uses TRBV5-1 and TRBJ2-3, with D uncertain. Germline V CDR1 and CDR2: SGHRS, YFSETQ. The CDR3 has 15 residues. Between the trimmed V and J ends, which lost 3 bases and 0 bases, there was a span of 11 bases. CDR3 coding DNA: TGCGCCAGCAGCTCTCTCCTACCCAGCACAGATACGCAGTATTTT. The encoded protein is CASSSLLPSTDTQYF.

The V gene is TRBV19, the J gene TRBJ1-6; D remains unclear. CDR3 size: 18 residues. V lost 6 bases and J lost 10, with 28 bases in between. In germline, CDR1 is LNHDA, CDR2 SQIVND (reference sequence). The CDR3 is CASSIKISTGDFSSPLHF. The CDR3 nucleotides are TGTGCCAGTAGCATCAAGATCTCCACCGGGGATTTTTCCTCACCCCTCCACTTT.

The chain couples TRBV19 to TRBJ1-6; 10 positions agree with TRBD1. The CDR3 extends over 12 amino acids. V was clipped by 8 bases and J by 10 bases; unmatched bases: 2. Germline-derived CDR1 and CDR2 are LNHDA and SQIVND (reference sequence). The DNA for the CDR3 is TGTGCCAGTCTGGGACAGGGGTCACCCCTCCACTTT. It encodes CASLGQGSPLHF.

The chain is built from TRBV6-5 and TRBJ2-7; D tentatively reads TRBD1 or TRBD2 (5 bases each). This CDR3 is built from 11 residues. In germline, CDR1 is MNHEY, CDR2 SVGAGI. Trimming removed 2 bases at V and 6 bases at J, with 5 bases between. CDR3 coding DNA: TGTGCCAGCAGTTACGGGGGCGAGCAGTACTTC. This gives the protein CASSYGGEQYF.

The chain's CDR3 is CASSQAGGANEQFF. DNA for the CDR3: TGTGCCAGCAGCCAAGCGGGAGGGGCGAATGAGCAGTTCTTC. V and J are TRBV3-1 (or the pseudogene TRBV3-2) and TRBJ2-1; 8 bases match TRBD2. Germline CDR1 reads LGHDT; CDR2 reads YNNKEL (reference sequence). The CDR3 sequence is 14 residues long. With 1 base clipped from V and 7 bases from J, the junction kept 3 bases outside the gene matches.

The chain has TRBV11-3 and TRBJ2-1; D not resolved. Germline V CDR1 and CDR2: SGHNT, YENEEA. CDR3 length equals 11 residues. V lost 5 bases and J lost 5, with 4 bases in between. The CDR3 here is CASSLNNEQFF. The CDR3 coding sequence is TGTGCCAGCAGCCTAAACAATGAGCAGTTCTTC.

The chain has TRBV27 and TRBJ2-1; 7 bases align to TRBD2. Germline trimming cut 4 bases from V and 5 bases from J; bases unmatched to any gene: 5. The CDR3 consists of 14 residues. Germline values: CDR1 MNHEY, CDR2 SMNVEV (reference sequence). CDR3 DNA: TGTGCCAGCAGTTCCCCCAGCGGGAACAATGAGCAGTTCTTC. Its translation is CASSSPSGNNEQFF.

The CDR3 DNA sequence: TGCGCCAGCAGCCAGGAGAAGGACACAGATACGCAGTATTTT. This sequence encodes CASSQEKDTDTQYF. The chain is built from TRBV4-1 and TRBJ2-3; no firm D call. This CDR3 is built from 14 residues. Germline V gives CDR1 MGHRA, CDR2 YSYEKL. Trimming stripped 3 bases from V and 2 bases from J, with 9 bases between.